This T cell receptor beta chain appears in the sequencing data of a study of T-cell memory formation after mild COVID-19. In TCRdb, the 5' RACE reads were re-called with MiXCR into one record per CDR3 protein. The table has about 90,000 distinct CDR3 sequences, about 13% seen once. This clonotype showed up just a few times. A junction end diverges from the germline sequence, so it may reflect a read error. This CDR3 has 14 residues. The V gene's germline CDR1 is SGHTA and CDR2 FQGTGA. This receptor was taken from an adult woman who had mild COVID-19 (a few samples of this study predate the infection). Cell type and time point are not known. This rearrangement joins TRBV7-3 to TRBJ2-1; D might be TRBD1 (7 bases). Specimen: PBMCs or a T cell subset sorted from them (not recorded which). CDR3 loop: CASSLLAGGGLASF. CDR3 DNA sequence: TGTGCCAGCAGCTTGCTCGCAGGGGGTGGGCTAGCGAGCTTC.